This T cell receptor (beta chain) was identified during a study of T cell changes during pregnancy in multiple sclerosis. The repertoire was sequenced with immunoSEQ multiplex PCR; TCRdb's copy has only in-frame clones and lacks some. The profile shows some 10,000 clones, approximately 86% of them singletons. This CDR3 comprises 16 residues. With V trimmed by 4 bases and J by 3 bases, 7 bases remained unmatched. Germline CDR1 LNHNV, CDR2 YYDKDF (reference sequence). This receptor was identified in a female donor in good health, enrolled as a control in a pregnancy study. The chain employs TRBV15 and TRBJ1-5; 9 bases agree with TRBD1. The sequences come from CD8+ T cells from peripheral blood mononuclear cells, collected in the third trimester of pregnancy. The CDR3 region is CATSIRTGGVNQPQHF. The CDR3 nucleotides read TGTGCCACCAGCATACGAACAGGGGGCGTCAATCAGCCCCAGCATTTT.